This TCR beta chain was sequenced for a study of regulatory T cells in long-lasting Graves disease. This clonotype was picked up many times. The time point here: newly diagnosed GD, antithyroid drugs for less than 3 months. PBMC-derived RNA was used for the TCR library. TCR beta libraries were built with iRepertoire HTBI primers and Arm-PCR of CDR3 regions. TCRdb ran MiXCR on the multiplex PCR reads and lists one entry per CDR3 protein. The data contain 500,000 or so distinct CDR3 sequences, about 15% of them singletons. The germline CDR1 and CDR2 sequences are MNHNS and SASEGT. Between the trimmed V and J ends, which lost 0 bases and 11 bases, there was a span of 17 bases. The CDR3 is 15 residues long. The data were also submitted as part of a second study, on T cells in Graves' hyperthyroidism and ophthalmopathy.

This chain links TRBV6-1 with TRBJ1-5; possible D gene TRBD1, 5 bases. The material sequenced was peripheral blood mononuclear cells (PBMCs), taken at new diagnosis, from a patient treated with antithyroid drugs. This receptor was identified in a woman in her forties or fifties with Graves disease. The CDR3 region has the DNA TGTGCCAGCAGTGAAGCGACCGGCGCCTGGGGGGCCCAGCATTTT. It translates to CASSEATGAWGAQHF.